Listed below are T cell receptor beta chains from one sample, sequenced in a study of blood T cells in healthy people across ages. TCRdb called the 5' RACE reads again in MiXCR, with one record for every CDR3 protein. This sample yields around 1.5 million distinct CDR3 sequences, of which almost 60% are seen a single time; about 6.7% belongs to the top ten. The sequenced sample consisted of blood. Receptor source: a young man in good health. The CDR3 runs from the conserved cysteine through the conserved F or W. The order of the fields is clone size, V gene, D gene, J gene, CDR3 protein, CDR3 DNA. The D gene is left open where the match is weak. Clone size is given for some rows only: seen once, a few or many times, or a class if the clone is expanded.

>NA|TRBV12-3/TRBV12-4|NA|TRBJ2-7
CASSLLSPYEQYF
TGTGCCAGCAGTTTACTCAGTCCCTACGAGCAGTACTTC
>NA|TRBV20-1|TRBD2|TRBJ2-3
CSARDMTSGGARADTQYF
TGCAGTGCTAGAGATATGACTAGCGGGGGGGCTCGCGCAGATACGCAGTATTTT
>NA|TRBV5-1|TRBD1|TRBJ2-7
CASSLSQGPGEQYF
TGCGCCAGCAGCTTGTCACAGGGGCCGGGAGAGCAGTACTTC
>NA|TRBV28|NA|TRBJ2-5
CASKSAGETQYF
TGTGCCAGCAAGTCGGCAGGAGAGACCCAGTACTTC
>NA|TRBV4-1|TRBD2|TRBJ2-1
CASSPTVSGRIEQFF
TGCGCCAGCAGCCCGACTGTCAGCGGGAGGATTGAGCAGTTCTTC
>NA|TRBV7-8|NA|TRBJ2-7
CASSPRGYSSYEQYF
TGTGCCAGCAGCCCTAGGGGGTACAGCTCCTACGAGCAGTACTTC
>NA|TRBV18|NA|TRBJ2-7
CASSPTSGDEQYF
TGTGCCAGCTCACCAACATCCGGGGACGAGCAGTACTTC
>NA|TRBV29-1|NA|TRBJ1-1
CSVKGRFGNTEAFF
TGCAGCGTAAAGGGCAGGTTCGGGAACACTGAAGCTTTCTTT
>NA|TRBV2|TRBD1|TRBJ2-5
CASTPRVYGTGFSEQYF
TGTGCCAGCACCCCCCGGGTTTATGGGACAGGGTTTAGTGAGCAGTACTTC
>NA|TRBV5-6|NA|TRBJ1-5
CASSPAGWRAQPQHF
TGTGCCAGCAGCCCGGCCGGTTGGAGGGCACAGCCCCAGCATTTT
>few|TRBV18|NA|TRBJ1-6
CASSPRGSPGGDSPLHF
TGTGCCAGCTCACCACGGGGCTCGCCGGGTGGGGATTCACCCCTCCACTTT
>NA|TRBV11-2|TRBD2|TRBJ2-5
CASSSTSGGVEGGTQYF
TGTGCCAGCAGCTCTACCTCCGGGGGGGTTGAGGGTGGGACCCAGTACTTC
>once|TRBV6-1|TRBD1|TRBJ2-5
CASTDREVGTQYF
TGTGCCAGCACTGACAGGGAAGTAGGGACCCAGTACTTC
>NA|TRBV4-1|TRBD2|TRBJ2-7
CASSQYQREWYEQYF
TGCGCCAGCAGCCAATACCAGCGGGAGTGGTACGAGCAGTACTTC
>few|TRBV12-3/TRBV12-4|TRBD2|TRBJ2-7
CATVPSTGGIYEQYF
TGTGCCACCGTCCCCAGTACGGGGGGGATCTACGAGCAGTACTTC
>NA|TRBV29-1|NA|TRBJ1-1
CSVEEGGVDTEAFF
TGCAGCGTTGAAGAGGGGGGTGTCGACACTGAAGCTTTCTTT
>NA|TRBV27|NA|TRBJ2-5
CASSFSVAGEAANQETQYF
TGTGCCAGCAGTTTTTCTGTCGCAGGGGAGGCCGCCAATCAAGAGACCCAGTACTTC
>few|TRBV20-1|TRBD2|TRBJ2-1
CSARGTSGGPYNEQFF
TGCAGTGCTAGAGGGACTAGCGGGGGACCCTACAATGAGCAGTTCTTC
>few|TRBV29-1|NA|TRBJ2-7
CSVGEAPTEQYF
TGCAGCGTTGGTGAGGCCCCCACCGAGCAGTACTTC
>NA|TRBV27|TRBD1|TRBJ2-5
CASSTGQGAETQYF
TGTGCCAGCAGTACCGGACAGGGCGCCGAGACCCAGTACTTC
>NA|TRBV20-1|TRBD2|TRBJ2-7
CSASPGLAGDFYEQYF
TGCAGTGCTAGTCCCGGACTAGCGGGAGATTTTTACGAGCAGTACTTC
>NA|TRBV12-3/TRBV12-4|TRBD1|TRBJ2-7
CASSINTPGQGFYEQYF
TGTGCCAGCAGTATCAACACCCCGGGACAGGGCTTCTACGAGCAGTACTTC
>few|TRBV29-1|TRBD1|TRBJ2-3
CSVEGDRGGTDTQYF
TGCAGCGTTGAGGGAGACAGGGGGGGCACAGATACGCAGTATTTT
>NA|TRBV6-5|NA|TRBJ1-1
CASSYSTPPANTEAFF
TGTGCCAGCAGTTACTCGACCCCGCCAGCGAACACTGAAGCTTTCTTT
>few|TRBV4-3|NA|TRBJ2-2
CASSQYTPGPGNTGELFF
TGCGCCAGCAGCCAATACACACCGGGTCCAGGAAACACCGGGGAGCTGTTTTTT
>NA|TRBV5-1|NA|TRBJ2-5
CASSLEAFAETQYF
TGCGCCAGCAGCTTGGAGGCCTTCGCCGAGACCCAGTACTTC
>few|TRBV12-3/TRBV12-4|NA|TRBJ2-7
CASSPRVGTYEQYF
TGTGCCAGCAGTCCCAGGGTCGGGACCTACGAGCAGTACTTC
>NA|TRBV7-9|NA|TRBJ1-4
CASSLYSGWATNEKLFF
TGTGCCAGCAGCTTATATTCAGGGTGGGCAACTAATGAAAAACTGTTTTTT
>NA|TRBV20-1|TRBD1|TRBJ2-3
CSARLGQGNLDTQYF
TGCAGTGCTAGACTGGGACAGGGTAATTTGGATACGCAGTATTTT
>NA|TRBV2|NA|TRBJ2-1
CASMDNINEQFF
TGTGCCAGCATGGACAACATCAATGAGCAGTTCTTC
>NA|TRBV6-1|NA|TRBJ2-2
CASTKNRLASNTGELFF
TGTGCCAGCACCAAAAATCGGCTAGCTTCTAACACCGGGGAGCTGTTTTTT